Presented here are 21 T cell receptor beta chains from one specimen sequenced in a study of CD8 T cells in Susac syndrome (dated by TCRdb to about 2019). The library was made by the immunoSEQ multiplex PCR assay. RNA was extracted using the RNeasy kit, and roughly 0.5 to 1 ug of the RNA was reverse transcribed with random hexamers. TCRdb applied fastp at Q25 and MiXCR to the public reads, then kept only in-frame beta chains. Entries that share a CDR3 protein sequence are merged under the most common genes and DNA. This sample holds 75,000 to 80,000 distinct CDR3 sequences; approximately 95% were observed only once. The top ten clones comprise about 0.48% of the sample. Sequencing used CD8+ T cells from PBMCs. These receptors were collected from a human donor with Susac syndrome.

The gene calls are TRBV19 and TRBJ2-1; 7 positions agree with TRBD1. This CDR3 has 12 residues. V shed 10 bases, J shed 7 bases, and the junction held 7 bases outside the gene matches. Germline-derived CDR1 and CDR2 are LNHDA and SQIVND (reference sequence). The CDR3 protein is CAKWDRFNEQFF. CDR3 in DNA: TGTGCCAAATGGGACAGATTTAATGAGCAGTTCTTC.

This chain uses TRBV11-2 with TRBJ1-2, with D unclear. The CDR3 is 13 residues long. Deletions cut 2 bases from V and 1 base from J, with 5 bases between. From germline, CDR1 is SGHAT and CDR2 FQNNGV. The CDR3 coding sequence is TGTGCCAGCAGCTTACGCAGTAACTATGGCTACACCTTC. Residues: CASSLRSNYGYTF.

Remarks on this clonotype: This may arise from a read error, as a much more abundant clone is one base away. CDR3 DNA sequence: TGTGCCAGCAGCTTAGGGTACTACGAGCAGTACTTC. It yields the protein CASSLGYYEQYF. V and J are TRBV7-2 and TRBJ2-7; D is ambiguous. Germline assignment: CDR1 SGHTA and CDR2 FQGNSA. Trimming cost V 1 base and J 3 bases, with 4 bases left between them. This CDR3 spans 12 amino acids. Full variable domain (rest looked up from reference TRBV7-2 and TRBJ2-7): GAGVSQSPSNKVTEKGKDVELRCDPISGHTALYWYRQSLGQGLEFLIYFQGNSAPDKSGLPSDRFSAERTGGSVSTLTIQRTQQEDSAVYLCASSLGYYEQYFGPGTRLTVT.

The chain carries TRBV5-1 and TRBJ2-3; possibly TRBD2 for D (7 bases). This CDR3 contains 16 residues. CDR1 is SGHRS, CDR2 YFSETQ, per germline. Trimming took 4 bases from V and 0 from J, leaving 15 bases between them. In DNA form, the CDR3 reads TGCGCCAGCAGCCCCGGGGAGGGGGGTAGCACAGATACGCAGTATTTT. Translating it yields CASSPGEGGSTDTQYF.

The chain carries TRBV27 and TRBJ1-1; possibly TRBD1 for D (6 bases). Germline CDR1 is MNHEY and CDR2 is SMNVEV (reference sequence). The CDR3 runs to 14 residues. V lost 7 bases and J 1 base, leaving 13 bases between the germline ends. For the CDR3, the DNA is TGTGCCAGCACCGGAGCGACAGGGAACACTGAAGCTTTCTTT. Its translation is CASTGATGNTEAFF.

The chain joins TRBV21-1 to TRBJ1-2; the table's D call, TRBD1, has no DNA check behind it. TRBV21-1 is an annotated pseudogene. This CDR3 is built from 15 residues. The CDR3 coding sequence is TGTGCCAGCAGCATTGGACAGGGGATGGACTATGGCTACACCTTC. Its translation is CASSIGQGMDYGYTF.

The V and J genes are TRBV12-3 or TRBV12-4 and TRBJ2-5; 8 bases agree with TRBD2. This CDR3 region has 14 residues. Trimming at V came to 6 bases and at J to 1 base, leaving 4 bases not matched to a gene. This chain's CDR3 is CASRRRGAQETQYF. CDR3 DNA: TGTGCCAGCAGGAGGCGGGGGGCCCAAGAGACCCAGTACTTC.

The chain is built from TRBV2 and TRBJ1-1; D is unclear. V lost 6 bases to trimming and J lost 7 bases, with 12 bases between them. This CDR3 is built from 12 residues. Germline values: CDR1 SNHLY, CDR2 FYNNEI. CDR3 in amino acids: CASSTAVVEAFF. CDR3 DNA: TGTGCCAGCAGCACCGCAGTGGTTGAAGCTTTCTTT.

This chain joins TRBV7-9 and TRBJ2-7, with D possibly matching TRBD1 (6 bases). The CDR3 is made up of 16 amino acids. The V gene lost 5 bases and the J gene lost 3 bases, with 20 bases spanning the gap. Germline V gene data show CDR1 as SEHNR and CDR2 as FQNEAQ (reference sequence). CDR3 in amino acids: CASSNTDGTRGYEQYF. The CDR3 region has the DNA TGTGCCAGCAGCAACACCGACGGGACACGGGGCTACGAGCAGTACTTC.

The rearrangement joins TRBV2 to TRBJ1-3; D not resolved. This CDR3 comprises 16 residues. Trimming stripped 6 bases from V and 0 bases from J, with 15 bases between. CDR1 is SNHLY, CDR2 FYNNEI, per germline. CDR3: CASRKTSGSSGNTIYF. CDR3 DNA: TGTGCCAGCAGGAAGACGTCGGGAAGCTCTGGAAACACCATATATTTT.

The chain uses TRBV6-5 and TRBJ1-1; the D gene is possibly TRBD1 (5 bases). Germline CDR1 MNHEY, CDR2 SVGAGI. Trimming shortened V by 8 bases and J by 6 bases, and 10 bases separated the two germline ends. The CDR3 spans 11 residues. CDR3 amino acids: CASWAGPEAFF. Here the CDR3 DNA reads TGTGCCAGCTGGGCAGGGCCTGAAGCTTTCTTT.

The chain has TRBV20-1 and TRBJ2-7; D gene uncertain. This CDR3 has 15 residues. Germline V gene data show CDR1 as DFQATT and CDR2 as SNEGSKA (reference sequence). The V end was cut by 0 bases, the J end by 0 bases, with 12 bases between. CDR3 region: CSARDHDRLSYEQYF. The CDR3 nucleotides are TGCAGTGCTAGAGATCATGACCGCCTCTCCTACGAGCAGTACTTC.

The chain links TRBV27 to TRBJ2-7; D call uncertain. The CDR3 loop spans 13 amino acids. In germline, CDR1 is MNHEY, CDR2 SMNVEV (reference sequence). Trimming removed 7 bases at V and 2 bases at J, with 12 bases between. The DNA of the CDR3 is TGTGCCAGCATGCCCGCAGGAGCCTACGAGCAGTACTTC. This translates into CASMPAGAYEQYF.

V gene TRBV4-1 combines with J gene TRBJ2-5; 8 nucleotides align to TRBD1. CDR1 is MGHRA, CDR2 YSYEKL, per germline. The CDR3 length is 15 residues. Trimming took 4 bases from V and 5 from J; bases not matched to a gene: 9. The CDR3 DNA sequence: TGCGCCAGCAGCCGCACCCAGGGGGACAGGGAGACCCAGTACTTC. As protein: CASSRTQGDRETQYF.

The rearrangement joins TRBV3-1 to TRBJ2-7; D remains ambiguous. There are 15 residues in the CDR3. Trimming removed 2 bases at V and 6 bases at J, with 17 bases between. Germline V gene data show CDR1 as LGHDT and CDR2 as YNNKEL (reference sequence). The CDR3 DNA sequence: TGTGCCAGCAGCCAATATGGTTCGCCTGAAGGCGAGCAGTACTTC. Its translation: CASSQYGSPEGEQYF.

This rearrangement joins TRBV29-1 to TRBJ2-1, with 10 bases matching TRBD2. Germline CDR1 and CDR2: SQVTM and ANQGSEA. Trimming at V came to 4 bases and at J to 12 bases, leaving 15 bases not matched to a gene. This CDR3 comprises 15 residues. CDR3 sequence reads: CSVVSGGTALWWQFF. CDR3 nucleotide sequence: TGCAGCGTTGTTAGCGGGGGGACGGCACTATGGTGGCAGTTCTTC.

The CDR3 region has the DNA TGTGCCAGCAGTTTAAACGGTGAAGCTTTCTTT. This codes for CASSLNGEAFF. This rearrangement joins TRBV27 to TRBJ1-1; D uncertain. CDR1 and CDR2 (germline): MNHEY, SMNVEV (reference sequence). The CDR3 is 11 residues long. V was cut by 2 bases and J by 7 bases, with 5 bases left in between.

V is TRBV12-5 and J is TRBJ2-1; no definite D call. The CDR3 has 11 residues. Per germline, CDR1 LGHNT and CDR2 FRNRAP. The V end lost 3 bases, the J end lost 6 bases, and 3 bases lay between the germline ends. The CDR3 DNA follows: TGTGCTAGTGGTTTCGGCAATGAGCAGTTCTTC. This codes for CASGFGNEQFF.

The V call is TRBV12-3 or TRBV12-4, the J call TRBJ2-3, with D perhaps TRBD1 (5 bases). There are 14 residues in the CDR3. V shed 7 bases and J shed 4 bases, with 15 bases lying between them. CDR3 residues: CASNPRGAPDTQYF. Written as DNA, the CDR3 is TGTGCCAGCAACCCCCGTGGGGCGCCAGATACGCAGTATTTT.

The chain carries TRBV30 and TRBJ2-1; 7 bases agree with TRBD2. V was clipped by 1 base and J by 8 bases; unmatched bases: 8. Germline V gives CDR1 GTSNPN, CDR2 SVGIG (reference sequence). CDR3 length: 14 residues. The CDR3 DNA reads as TGTGCCTGGAGTGCCCGTGGACTAGGCGATGAGCAGTTCTTC. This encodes CAWSARGLGDEQFF.

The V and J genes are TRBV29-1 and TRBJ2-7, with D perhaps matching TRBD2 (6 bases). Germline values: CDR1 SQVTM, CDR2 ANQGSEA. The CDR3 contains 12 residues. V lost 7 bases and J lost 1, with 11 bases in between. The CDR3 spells CSAAGRSYEQYF. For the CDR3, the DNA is TGCAGCGCCGCAGGGAGGTCCTACGAGCAGTACTTC.